These 6 T cell receptor beta chains originate from one sample sequenced in a study of post-analysis software for immune sequencing data. Unique molecular identifiers had been added to the TCR beta cDNA libraries. TCRdb ran MiXCR on the PCR reads and lists one entry per CDR3 protein. The sample lists about 540,000 distinct CDR3 sequences; around 34% were seen once. Whole-study results and caveats: A few TRBV segments occurring more often in patients than controls included TRBV5-6, TRBV5-1 and TRBV20-1.

No cognate antigen is known for these TCRs. The sample comprised blood. These receptors all stem from a girl under 18 with multiple sclerosis.

This clonotype was picked up a small number of times. V usage is TRBV27 and J usage is TRBJ1-5; unclear D gene. This CDR3 has 13 residues. Germline V gene data show CDR1 as MNHEY and CDR2 as SMNVEV (reference sequence). Trimming shortened V by 4 bases and J by 3 bases, and 7 bases separated the two germline ends. The CDR3 loop reads CASSSAYNQPQHF. Written as DNA, the CDR3 is TGTGCCAGCAGTTCCGCATACAATCAGCCCCAGCATTTT.

This chain links TRBV6-1 with TRBJ2-5, with D unresolved. Looked up from germline, CDR1 is MNHNS and CDR2 is SASEGT. V dropped 1 base and J dropped 11 bases, with 17 bases sitting between them. CDR3 length: 14 amino acids. The CDR3 nucleotides are TGTGCCAGCAGTGAAGTTGGTGGGTTGGAAGAGCAGTACTTC. This gives the protein CASSEVGGLEEQYF.

This clonotype occurred a few times. The rearrangement uses TRBV6-2 or TRBV6-3 and TRBJ1-5, with D uncertain. V dropped 5 bases and J dropped 5 bases, with 19 bases sitting between them. Germline V CDR1 and CDR2: MNHEY, SVGEGT. The CDR3 length is 16 residues. DNA of the CDR3: TGTGCCAGCAGTGACCCAGTAGGGATTCGGGATCAGCCCCAGCATTTT. Protein sequence: CASSDPVGIRDQPQHF.

This clonotype has more than one count but fewer than ten. The V call is TRBV2, the J call TRBJ1-2, with TRBD1 matching over 7 bases. Germline-derived CDR1 and CDR2 are SNHLY and FYNNEI. Trimming at V came to 7 bases and at J to 3 bases, leaving 11 bases not matched to a gene. The CDR3 spans 15 residues. DNA of the CDR3: TGTGCCAGCAAAAAAGACAGGGCCCCTGACTATGGCTACACCTTC. Residues: CASKKDRAPDYGYTF.

This chain's CDR3 is CASSPDSSYNEQFF. For the CDR3, the DNA is TGCGCCAGCAGCCCGGACAGCTCCTACAATGAGCAGTTCTTC. The V call is TRBV5-1, the J call TRBJ2-1, with D perhaps TRBD1 (6 bases). The V end lost 4 bases, the J end lost 0 bases, and 8 bases lay between the germline ends. The CDR3 has 14 residues. Germline CDR1 reads SGHRS; CDR2 reads YFSETQ.

J is TRBJ2-2 and V is TRBV12-3 or TRBV12-4; TRBD2 aligns across 9 bases. Trimming at V came to 6 bases and at J to 7 bases, leaving 6 bases not matched to a gene. This CDR3 region has 14 residues. This CDR3 reads CASSRGLASGELFF. DNA for the CDR3: TGTGCCAGCAGCCGGGGACTAGCTAGCGGGGAGCTGTTTTTT.